Listed below are T cell receptor beta chains from one sample, sequenced in a study of cytomegalovirus exposure and HLA in healthy donors. The data were produced by immunoSEQ multiplex PCR, yet TCRdb's version contains in-frame clones alone and is incomplete. The sample yields 55,000 to 70,000 clones, approximately 58% seen once. The sequenced sample was PBMCs. The receptors here all came from a woman in her fifties or sixties in good health and CMV-seronegative. CDR3s leave out the opening cysteine and the closing phenylalanine or tryptophan.

len: 12
v_gene: TRBV4-3
CDR3aa: ASSQETGTGGYT

len: 13
v_gene: TRBV6-5
CDR3aa: ASTPGTEVYCGYT

len: 16
v_gene: TRBV9
CDR3aa: ASSGGISGRPGNNEQF

len: 13
v_gene: TRBV27
CDR3aa: ASSQFQSGGYGYT

len: 12
v_gene: TRBV2
CDR3aa: ASSDWGQTGEQY

len: 11
v_gene: TRBV5-1
CDR3aa: ASSPSPEETQY

len: 15
v_gene: TRBV29-1
CDR3aa: SVEGAGRDQNFNEQF

len: 13
v_gene: TRBV4-2
CDR3aa: ASSQSLATSYEQY

len: 13
v_gene: TRBV27
CDR3aa: ASSPVWQGDSGYT

len: 11
v_gene: TRBV6-6
CDR3aa: ASSTGQGRGYT

len: 12
v_gene: TRBV5-1
CDR3aa: ASSGQGETGELF

len: 13
v_gene: TRBV6-5
CDR3aa: ASSLRAGVGYGYT

len: 12
v_gene: TRBV9
CDR3aa: ASSATQSGNTIY

len: 13
v_gene: TRBV21-1
CDR3aa: ASSKPRDSDNEQF

len: 13
v_gene: TRBV5-1
CDR3aa: ASSLRQGLNYGYT

len: 12
v_gene: TRBV9
CDR3aa: ASSESPVQETQY

len: 10
v_gene: TRBV7-9
CDR3aa: ASSLADGGAF

len: 14
v_gene: TRBV6-4
CDR3aa: ASSDSGASGYNEQF

len: 11
v_gene: TRBV6-5
CDR3aa: ASRPVGVGGYT

len: 13
v_gene: TRBV9
CDR3aa: ASSVFPPDTGELF

len: 13
v_gene: TRBV6-5
CDR3aa: ASRGQGASNQPQH

len: 15
v_gene: TRBV7-2
CDR3aa: ASSLVRRGTFNTEAF

len: 13
v_gene: TRBV5-1
CDR3aa: ASSVTSGRIGELF

len: 9
v_gene: TRBV5-6
CDR3aa: ASSYSGPLH

len: 13
v_gene: TRBV9
CDR3aa: ASSVGSRQGNTIY

len: 11
v_gene: TRBV28
CDR3aa: ASTRAWPTEAF